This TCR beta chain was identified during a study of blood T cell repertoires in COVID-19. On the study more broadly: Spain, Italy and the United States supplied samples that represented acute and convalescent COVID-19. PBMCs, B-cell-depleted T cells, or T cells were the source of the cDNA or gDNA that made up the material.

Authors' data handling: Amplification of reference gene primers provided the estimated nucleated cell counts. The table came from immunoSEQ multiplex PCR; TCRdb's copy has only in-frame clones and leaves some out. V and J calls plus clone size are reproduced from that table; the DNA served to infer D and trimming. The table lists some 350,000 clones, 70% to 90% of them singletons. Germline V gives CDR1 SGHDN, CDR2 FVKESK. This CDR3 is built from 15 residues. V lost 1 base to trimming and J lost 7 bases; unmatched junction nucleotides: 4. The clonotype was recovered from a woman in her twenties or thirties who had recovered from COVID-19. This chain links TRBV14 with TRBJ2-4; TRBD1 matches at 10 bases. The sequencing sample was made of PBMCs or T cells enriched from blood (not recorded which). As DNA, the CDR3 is TGTGCCAGCAGCCAAGCCCGGACAGGGGGGAACATTCAGTACTTC. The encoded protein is CASSQARTGGNIQYF.